This is a list of T cell receptor beta chains from one sample in a study of vaccination effects on CD4 cells after COVID-19. Sequencing used immunoSEQ multiplex PCR; TCRdb keeps in-frame clones, though not all of them. The sample lists about 14,000 clones, about three quarters occurring once. No antigen is known for these receptors. This sample comprised CD4+ T cells from PBMCs cultured with HCoV-NL63 spike peptides, obtained after COVID-19 vaccination. The receptor source for this set is a human donor who had a prior SARS-CoV-2 infection. Both conserved end residues are part of each CDR3. D genes are given only for firm matches. Not all rows give a size; the values are once, few, many and, for expanded clones, a class.

TRBV6-6,-,TRBD2,TRBJ2-1,CASRRLAGGINEQFF,TGTGCCAGCAGACGACTAGCGGGAGGGATCAATGAGCAGTTCTTC
TRBV27,-,-,TRBJ2-1,CASSTSAGHSEQFF,TGTGCCAGCAGTACCTCAGCGGGTCACAGTGAGCAGTTCTTC
TRBV15,-,-,TRBJ1-4,CATSYRALNEKLFF,TGTGCCACCAGCTACCGGGCGCTTAATGAAAAACTGTTTTTT
TRBV10-3,-,-,TRBJ1-3,CAISTGGNTIYF,TGTGCCATCAGTACCGGTGGAAACACCATATATTTT
TRBV19,once,-,TRBJ1-5,CASTLRPARNPQHF,TGTGCCAGTACCCTCCGCCCCGCCAGGAATCCCCAGCATTTT
TRBV19,-,TRBD1,TRBJ1-5,CASSMGQPNQPQHF,TGTGCCAGTAGTATGGGACAGCCCAATCAGCCCCAGCATTTT
TRBV9,-,TRBD1,TRBJ1-3,CATRGGGGNTIYF,TGTGCCACCAGGGGGGGAGGTGGAAACACCATATATTTT
TRBV13,-,TRBD2,TRBJ2-5,CASSSVGRGANQETQYF,TGTGCCAGCAGCTCAGTGGGGCGGGGGGCCAACCAAGAGACCCAGTACTTC
TRBV19,-,-,TRBJ2-1,CASSIRFF,TGTGCCAGTAGTATTCGGTTCTTC
TRBV5-8,-,-,TRBJ1-2,CASSFEGGYYGYTF,TGTGCCAGCAGCTTTGAGGGGGGCTACTATGGCTACACCTTC
TRBV5-1,once,-,TRBJ2-1,CASSLGGSKLGEQFF,TGCGCCAGCAGCCTGGGCGGGTCAAAGCTCGGGGAGCAGTTCTTC
TRBV3-1/TRBV3-2,-,-,TRBJ2-5,CASSQDSETQYF,TGTGCCAGCAGCCAAGATAGTGAGACCCAGTACTTC
TRBV15,-,TRBD1,TRBJ2-1,CATSRETGVAGQFF,TGTGCCACCAGCAGAGAAACAGGGGTCGCAGGGCAGTTCTTC
TRBV6-6,-,TRBD1,TRBJ2-4,CASRNRGSHIQYF,TGTGCCAGCAGAAACAGGGGCTCGCACATTCAGTACTTC
TRBV7-2,-,-,TRBJ2-3,CASSPGSSTDTQYF,TGTGCCAGCAGCCCAGGGTCTTCCACAGATACGCAGTATTTT
TRBV18,-,TRBD1,TRBJ2-5,CASSPPGQGSETQYF,TGTGCCAGCTCACCTCCGGGACAGGGGTCTGAGACCCAGTACTTC
TRBV19,once,-,TRBJ2-5,CASSSTSYARETQYF,TGTGCCAGTAGTTCAACAAGCTACGCCCGGGAGACCCAGTACTTC
TRBV20-1,-,-,TRBJ1-1,CSAEGNTEAFF,TGCAGTGCAGAGGGGAACACTGAAGCTTTCTTT
TRBV7-2,-,TRBD1,TRBJ1-1,CASSGETGVVTEAFF,TGTGCCAGCAGCGGGGAAACAGGGGTGGTCACTGAAGCTTTCTTT
TRBV5-6,-,TRBD1,TRBJ2-5,CASSLDETGGLETQYF,TGTGCCAGCAGCTTGGATGAGACAGGGGGCTTGGAGACCCAGTACTTC
TRBV4-1,-,-,TRBJ2-2,CASKPKDFPPNTGELFF,TGCGCCAGTAAACCGAAGGACTTTCCGCCTAACACCGGGGAGCTGTTTTTT
TRBV12-3/TRBV12-4,-,-,TRBJ1-5,CASSREYQPQHF,TGTGCCAGCAGTCGGGAATATCAGCCCCAGCATTTT
TRBV10-3,-,-,TRBJ2-7,CAIRQPPGGVGTEQYF,TGTGCCATCAGGCAGCCCCCCGGGGGTGTGGGGACCGAGCAGTACTTC
TRBV27,-,-,TRBJ1-1,CASSSRGEAFF,TGTGCCAGCAGTTCTAGAGGTGAAGCTTTCTTT
TRBV2,-,TRBD2,TRBJ2-5,CASMGLAGQETQYF,TGTGCCAGCATGGGACTAGCGGGCCAAGAGACCCAGTACTTC
TRBV6-5,-,TRBD1,TRBJ2-7,CASSRTGSAYEQYF,TGTGCCAGCAGTAGGACAGGGAGCGCCTACGAGCAGTACTTC
TRBV6-4,-,TRBD1,TRBJ1-1,CASRNRTGKTEAFF,TGTGCCAGCAGAAACCGGACAGGGAAGACTGAAGCTTTCTTT
TRBV6-6,-,-,TRBJ1-2,CASSFRDPLHGYTF,TGTGCCAGCAGTTTCCGGGACCCACTACATGGCTACACCTTC
TRBV9,-,-,TRBJ1-5,CASSEGSNQPQHF,TGTGCCAGCAGCGAGGGGAGCAATCAGCCCCAGCATTTT
TRBV3-1/TRBV3-2,-,TRBD2,TRBJ2-7,CASSGWRGRAYEQYF,TGTGCCAGCAGCGGTTGGCGCGGGAGGGCCTACGAGCAGTACTTC
TRBV6-2/TRBV6-3,-,TRBD2,TRBJ2-3,CASSYRAGLAGGRSTDTQYF,TGTGCCAGCAGTTACAGGGCGGGCCTAGCGGGGGGACGTAGCACAGATACGCAGTATTTT
TRBV27,-,TRBD1,TRBJ1-4,CASSLGFGQADEKLFF,TGTGCCAGCAGTTTGGGTTTTGGACAGGCGGATGAAAAACTGTTTTTT
TRBV5-1,-,-,TRBJ1-2,CASSWADSPDLNYGYTF,TGCGCCAGCAGCTGGGCGGACAGTCCGGACCTTAACTATGGCTACACCTTC
TRBV29-1,-,TRBD2,TRBJ2-1,CSVGAGGYNEQFF,TGCAGCGTTGGGGCGGGAGGGTACAATGAGCAGTTCTTC
TRBV27,-,-,TRBJ1-1,CASSLEGGAEAFF,TGTGCCAGCAGTTTGGAGGGGGGGGCTGAAGCTTTCTTT
TRBV3-1/TRBV3-2,-,-,TRBJ2-3,CASSQDQLSGEEAFGTDTQYF,TGTGCCAGCAGCCAAGATCAACTATCGGGAGAGGAAGCGTTCGGCACAGATACGCAGTATTTT
TRBV6-6,once,-,TRBJ1-1,CASSYSTGEAFF,TGTGCCAGCAGTTACTCTACGGGGGAAGCTTTCTTT
TRBV19,-,-,TRBJ1-2,CASSGPRMTF,TGTGCCAGTAGCGGACCGAGGATGACCTTC
TRBV2,-,TRBD2,TRBJ2-1,CASSGIPGLAGYNEQFF,TGTGCCAGCAGCGGTATCCCGGGACTAGCGGGGTACAATGAGCAGTTCTTC
TRBV25-1,-,-,TRBJ2-3,CASSGAARGHTQYF,TGTGCCAGCAGTGGGGCCGCTCGAGGACATACGCAGTATTTT
TRBV7-3,few,TRBD1,TRBJ2-3,CASSSQGADTQYF,TGTGCCAGCAGCTCCCAGGGGGCAGATACGCAGTATTTT